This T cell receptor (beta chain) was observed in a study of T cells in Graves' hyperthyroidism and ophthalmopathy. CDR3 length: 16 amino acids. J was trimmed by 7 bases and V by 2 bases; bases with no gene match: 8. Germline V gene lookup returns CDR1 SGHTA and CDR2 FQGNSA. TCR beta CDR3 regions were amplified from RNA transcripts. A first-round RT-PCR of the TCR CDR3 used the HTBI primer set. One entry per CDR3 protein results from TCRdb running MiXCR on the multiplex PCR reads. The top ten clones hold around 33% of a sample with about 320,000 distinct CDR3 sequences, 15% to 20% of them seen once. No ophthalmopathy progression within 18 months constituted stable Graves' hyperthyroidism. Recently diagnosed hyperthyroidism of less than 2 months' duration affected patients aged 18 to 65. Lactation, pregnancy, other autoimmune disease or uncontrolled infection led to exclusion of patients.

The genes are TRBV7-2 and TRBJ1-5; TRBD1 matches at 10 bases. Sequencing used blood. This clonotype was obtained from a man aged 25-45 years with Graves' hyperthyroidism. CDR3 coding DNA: TGTGCCAGCAGCTTAAACGGACAGGGGGTCGGGCAGCCCCAGCATTTT. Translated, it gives CASSLNGQGVGQPQHF.